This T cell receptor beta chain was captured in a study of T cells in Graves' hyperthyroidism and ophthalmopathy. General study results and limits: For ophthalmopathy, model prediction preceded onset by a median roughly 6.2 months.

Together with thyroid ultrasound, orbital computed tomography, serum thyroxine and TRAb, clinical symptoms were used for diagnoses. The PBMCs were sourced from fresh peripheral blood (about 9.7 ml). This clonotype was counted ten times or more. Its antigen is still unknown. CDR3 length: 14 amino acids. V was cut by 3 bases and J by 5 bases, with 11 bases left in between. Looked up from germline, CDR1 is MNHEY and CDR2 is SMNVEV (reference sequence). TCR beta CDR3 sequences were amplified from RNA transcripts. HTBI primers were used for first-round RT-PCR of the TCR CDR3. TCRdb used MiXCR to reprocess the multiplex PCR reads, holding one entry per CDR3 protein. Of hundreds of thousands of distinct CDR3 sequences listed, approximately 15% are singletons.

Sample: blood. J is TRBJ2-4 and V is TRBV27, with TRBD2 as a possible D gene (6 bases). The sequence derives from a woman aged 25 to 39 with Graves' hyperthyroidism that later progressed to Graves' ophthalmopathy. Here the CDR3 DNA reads TGTGCCAGCAGTTTGGGCGGGGCACAAAACATTCAGTACTTC. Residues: CASSLGGAQNIQYF.